The clone carrying this T cell receptor beta chain has more than one count but fewer than ten. These data come from a study of blood T cell repertoires in COVID-19. Participants were placed into cohorts based on the clinical history they reported. The CDR3 covers 15 residues. Germline V CDR1 and CDR2: LGHDT, YNNKEL (reference sequence). V shed 3 bases and J shed 2 bases, with 13 bases lying between them. Per the study methods: How many nucleated cells were present was estimated from reference gene primer amplification. Clones were sequenced by immunoSEQ multiplex PCR, and TCRdb holds only the in-frame ones, with some missing. V, J and clone size reflect that table, while D and trimming were determined from the DNA. Counted here are 200,000 to 250,000 clones, 70% to 90% occurring once; the ten biggest clones make up roughly 14%.

The source of this sequence is a woman between 45 and 65 years old with acute COVID-19. Sequenced sample: PBMCs or T cells enriched from blood (not recorded which). This chain uses TRBV3-1 (or the pseudogene TRBV3-2) with TRBJ2-5; TRBD1 might be the D (6 bases). The CDR3 DNA follows: TGTGCCAGCAGCCATGGCCAGGGGCAACAAGAGACCCAGTACTTC. It translates to CASSHGQGQQETQYF.